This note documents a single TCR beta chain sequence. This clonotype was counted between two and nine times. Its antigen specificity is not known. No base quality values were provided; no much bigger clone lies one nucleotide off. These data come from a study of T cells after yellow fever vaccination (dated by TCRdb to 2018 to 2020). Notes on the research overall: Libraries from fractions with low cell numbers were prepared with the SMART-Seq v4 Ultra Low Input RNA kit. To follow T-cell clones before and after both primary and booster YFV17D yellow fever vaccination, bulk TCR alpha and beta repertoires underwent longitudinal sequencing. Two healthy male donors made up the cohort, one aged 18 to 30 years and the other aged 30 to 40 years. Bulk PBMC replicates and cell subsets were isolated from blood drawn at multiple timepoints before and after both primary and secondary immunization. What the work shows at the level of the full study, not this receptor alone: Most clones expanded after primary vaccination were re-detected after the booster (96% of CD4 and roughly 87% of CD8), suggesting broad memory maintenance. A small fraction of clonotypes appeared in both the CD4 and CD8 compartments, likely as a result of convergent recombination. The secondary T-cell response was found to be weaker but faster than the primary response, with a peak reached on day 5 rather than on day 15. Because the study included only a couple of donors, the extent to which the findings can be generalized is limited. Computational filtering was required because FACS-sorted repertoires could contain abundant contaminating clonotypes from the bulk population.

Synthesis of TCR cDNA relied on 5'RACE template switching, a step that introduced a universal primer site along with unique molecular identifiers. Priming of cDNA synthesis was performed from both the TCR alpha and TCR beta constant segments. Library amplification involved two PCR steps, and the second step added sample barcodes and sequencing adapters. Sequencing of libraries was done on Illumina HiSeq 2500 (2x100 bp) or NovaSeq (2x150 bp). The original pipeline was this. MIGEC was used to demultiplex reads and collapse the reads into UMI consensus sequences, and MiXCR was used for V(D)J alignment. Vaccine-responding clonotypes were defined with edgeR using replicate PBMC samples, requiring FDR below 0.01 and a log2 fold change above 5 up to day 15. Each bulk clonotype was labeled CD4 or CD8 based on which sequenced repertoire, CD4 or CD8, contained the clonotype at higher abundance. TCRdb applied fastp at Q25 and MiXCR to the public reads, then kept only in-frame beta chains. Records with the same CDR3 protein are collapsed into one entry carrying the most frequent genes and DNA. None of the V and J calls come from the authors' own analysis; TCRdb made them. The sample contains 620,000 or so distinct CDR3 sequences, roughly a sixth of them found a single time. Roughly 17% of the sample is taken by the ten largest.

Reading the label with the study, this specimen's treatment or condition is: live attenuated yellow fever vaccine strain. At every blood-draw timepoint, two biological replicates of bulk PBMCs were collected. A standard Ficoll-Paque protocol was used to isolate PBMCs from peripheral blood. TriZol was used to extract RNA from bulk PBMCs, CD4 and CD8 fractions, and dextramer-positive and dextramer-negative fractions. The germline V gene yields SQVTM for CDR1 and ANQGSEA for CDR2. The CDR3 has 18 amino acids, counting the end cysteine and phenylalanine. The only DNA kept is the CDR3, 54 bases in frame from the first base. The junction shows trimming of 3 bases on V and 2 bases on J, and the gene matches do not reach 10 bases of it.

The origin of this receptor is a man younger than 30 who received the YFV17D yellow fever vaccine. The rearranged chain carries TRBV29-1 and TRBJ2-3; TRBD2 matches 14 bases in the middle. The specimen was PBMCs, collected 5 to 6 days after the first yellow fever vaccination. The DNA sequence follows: TGCAGCGTTGAGGGACTAGCGGGGGCCTCGACGGTCACAGATACGCAGTATTTT. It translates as CSVEGLAGASTVTDTQYF.